This T cell receptor beta chain was sequenced for a study of blood T cell repertoires in COVID-19. Overall study: Researchers got acute and convalescent COVID-19 samples from the United States, Italy and Spain. From T cells, B-cell-depleted T cells, or PBMCs came the material, which was cDNA or gDNA.

V lost 1 base and J lost 1; bases outside the gene matches: 0. Germline CDR1 LNHNV, CDR2 YYDKDF (reference sequence). The CDR3 spans 15 residues. This clone was seen just once. Assay: immunoSEQ multiplex PCR; the TCRdb copy retains only in-frame clones and omits some. The sample has about 180,000 clones, about 86% seen once. This clonotype was obtained from a man aged 45-65 years with active or convalescent COVID-19. Material: peripheral blood. J is TRBJ2-3 and V is TRBV15; 9 positions agree with TRBD1. Written as DNA, the CDR3 is TGTGCCACCAGCAGAGGACAGGGGGGCACAGATACGCAGTATTTT. Its translation: CATSRGQGGTDTQYF.